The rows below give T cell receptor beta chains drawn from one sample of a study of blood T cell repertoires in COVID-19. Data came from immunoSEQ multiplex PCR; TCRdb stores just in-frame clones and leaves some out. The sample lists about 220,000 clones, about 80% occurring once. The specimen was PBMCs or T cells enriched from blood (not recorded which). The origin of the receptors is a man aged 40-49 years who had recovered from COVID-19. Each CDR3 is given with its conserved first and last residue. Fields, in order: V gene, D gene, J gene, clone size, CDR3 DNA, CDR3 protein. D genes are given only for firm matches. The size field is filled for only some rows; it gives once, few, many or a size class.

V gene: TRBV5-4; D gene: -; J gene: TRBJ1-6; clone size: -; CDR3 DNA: TGTGCCAGCAGCTTGCTCGGGGAAGATTCACCCCTCCACTTT; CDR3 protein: CASSLLGEDSPLHF
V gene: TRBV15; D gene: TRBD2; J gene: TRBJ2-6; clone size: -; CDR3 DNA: TGTGCCACCAGCACGCGAGCGGGGGGGCTTGGGGCCAACGTCCTGACTTTC; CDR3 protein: CATSTRAGGLGANVLTF
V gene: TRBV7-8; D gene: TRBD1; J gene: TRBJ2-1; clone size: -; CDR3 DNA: TGTGCCAGCAGCTCCGGGACAGGGGTCGGGACAAATGAGCAGTTCTTC; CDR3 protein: CASSSGTGVGTNEQFF
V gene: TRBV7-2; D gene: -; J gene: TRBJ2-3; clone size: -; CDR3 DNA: TGTGCCAGCAGCTTCCAAGACAGGGATACGCAGTATTTT; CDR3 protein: CASSFQDRDTQYF
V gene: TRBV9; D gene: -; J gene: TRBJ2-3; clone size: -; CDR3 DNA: TGTGCCAGCAGCATGAACCGGGAGACGGGCGCAGATACGCAGTATTTT; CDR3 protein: CASSMNRETGADTQYF
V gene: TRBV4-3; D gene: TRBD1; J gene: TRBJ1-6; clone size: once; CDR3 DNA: TGCGCCAGCAGCCAGTCGTCCCCAGGGGGCACCTATAATTCACCCCTCCACTTT; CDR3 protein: CASSQSSPGGTYNSPLHF
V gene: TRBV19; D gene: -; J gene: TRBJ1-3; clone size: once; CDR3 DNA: TGTGCCAGTAGTATTGTCACGGCCGGGGTTTTAACTGGAAACACCATATATTTT; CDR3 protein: CASSIVTAGVLTGNTIYF
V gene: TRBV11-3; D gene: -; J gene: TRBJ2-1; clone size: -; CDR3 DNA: TGTGCCAGCAGCCCGACTACTAGTATCTCCTACAATGAGCAGTTCTTC; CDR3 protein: CASSPTTSISYNEQFF
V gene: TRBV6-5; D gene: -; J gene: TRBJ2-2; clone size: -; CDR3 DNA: TGTGCCAGCAGGGACAGTTTCGCGAACACCGGGGAGCTGTTTTTT; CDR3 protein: CASRDSFANTGELFF
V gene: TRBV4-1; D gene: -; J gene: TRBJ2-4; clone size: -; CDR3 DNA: TGCGCCAGCAGCTTGGTCTACAGAAACATTCAGTACTTC; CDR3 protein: CASSLVYRNIQYF
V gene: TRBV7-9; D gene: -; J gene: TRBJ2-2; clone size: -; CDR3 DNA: TGTGCCAGCAGCCCGACAGACACCGGGGAGCTGTTTTTT; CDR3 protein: CASSPTDTGELFF
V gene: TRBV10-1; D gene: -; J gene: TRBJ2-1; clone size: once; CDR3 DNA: TGCGCCAGCAGTGGGGGACTCTACAATGAGCAGTTCTTC; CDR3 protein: CASSGGLYNEQFF
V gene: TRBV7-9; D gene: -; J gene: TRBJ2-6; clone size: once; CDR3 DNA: TGTGCCAGCAGCTGGACAGTCGGGGCCAACGTCCTGACTTTC; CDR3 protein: CASSWTVGANVLTF
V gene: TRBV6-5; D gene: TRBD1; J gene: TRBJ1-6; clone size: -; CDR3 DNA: TGTGCCAGCAGCCCGGGACAGTTAAATTCACCCCTCCACTTT; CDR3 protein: CASSPGQLNSPLHF
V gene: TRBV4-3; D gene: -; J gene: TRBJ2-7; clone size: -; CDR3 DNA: TGCGCCAGCAGCCATGATGCCGGTAGGGGGACCTACGAGCAGTACTTC; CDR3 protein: CASSHDAGRGTYEQYF
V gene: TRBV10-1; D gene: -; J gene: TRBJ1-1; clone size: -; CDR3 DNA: TGCGCCAGCAGTGAAGGAGGGGTGAAAACTGAAGCTTTCTTT; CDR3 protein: CASSEGGVKTEAFF
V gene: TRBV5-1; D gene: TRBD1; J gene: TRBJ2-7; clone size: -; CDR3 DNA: TGCGCCAGCAGCTTGGTGGGGACAGGGGACTACGAGCAGTACTTC; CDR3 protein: CASSLVGTGDYEQYF
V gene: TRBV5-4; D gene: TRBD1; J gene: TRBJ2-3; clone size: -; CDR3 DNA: TGTGCCAGCAGCTTGGGGGGGACAGCACGCACAGATACGCAGTATTTT; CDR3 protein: CASSLGGTARTDTQYF
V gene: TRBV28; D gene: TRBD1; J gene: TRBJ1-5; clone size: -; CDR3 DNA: TGTGCCAGCAGACCGGACAGGGTCAGGCCCCAGCATTTT; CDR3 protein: CASRPDRVRPQHF
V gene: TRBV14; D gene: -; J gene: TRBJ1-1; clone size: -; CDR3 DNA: TGTGCCAGCAGCCAAGATCGGGGGGCAGTGAACACTGAAGCTTTCTTT; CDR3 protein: CASSQDRGAVNTEAFF
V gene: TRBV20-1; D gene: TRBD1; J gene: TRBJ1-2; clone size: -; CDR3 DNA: TGCAGTGCTAGTCCCAAAACGGGACAGGGGGCGTATGGCTACACCTTC; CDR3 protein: CSASPKTGQGAYGYTF
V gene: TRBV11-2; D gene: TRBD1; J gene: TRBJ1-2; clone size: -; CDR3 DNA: TGTGCCAGCAGCTTGAGTCGGGACAGCAGCTATGGCTACACCTTC; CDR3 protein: CASSLSRDSSYGYTF
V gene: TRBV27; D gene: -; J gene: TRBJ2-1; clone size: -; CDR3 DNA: TGTGCCAGCAGTTTACCGGACAGACACAATGAGCAGTTCTTC; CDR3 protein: CASSLPDRHNEQFF
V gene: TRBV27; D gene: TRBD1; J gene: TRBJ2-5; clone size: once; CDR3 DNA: TGTGCCAGCAGTCTCCTAGGACAGGCTGCCTGGAGTGAAGAGACCCAGTACTTC; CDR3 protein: CASSLLGQAAWSEETQYF
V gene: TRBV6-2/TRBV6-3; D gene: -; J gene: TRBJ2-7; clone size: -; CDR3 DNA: TGTGCCAGCACCCCCCAGGGCCGCAGCTCCTACGAGCAGTACTTC; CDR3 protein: CASTPQGRSSYEQYF
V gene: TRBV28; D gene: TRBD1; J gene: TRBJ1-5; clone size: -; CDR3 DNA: TGTGCCAGCAGTTTAACGACAGGACAGGGGCCATGGCAGCCCCAGCATTTT; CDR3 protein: CASSLTTGQGPWQPQHF
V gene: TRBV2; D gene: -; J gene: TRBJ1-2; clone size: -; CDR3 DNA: TGTGCCAGCAGTGAAGGGGAGGGGCGCTACTATGGCTACACCTTC; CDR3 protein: CASSEGEGRYYGYTF
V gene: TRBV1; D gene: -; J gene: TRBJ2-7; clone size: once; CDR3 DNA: TGCACCAGCGATACCCCACGTACTAGCGGGGGGGCGGGGGAGCAGTACTTC; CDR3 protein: CTSDTPRTSGGAGEQYF
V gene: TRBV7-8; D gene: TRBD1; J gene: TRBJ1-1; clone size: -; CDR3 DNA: TGTGCCAGCAGCTTAGACGGGACAGGGTCTGAAGCTTTCTTT; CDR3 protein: CASSLDGTGSEAFF
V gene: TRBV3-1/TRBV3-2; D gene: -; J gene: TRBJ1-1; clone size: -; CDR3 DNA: TGTGCCAGCAGCCAGACGGGGGGTAATGAAGCTTTCTTT; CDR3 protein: CASSQTGGNEAFF
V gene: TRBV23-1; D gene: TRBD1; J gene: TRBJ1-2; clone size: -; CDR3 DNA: TGCGCCAGCAGTCACCGGACAGGAGTTACCGTTAACTATGGCTACACCTTC; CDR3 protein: CASSHRTGVTVNYGYTF